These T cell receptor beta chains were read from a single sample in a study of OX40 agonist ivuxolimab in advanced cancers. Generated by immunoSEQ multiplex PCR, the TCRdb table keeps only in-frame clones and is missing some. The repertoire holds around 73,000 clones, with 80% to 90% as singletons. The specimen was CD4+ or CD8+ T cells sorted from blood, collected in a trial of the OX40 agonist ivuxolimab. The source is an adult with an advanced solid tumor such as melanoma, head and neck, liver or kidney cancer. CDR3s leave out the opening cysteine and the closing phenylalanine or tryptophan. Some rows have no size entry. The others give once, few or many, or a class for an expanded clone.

ASSQDQHRDTHSNQPQH	NA	TRBV4-1	TRBJ1-5
ASSEQTGFNEKLF	NA	TRBV2	TRBJ1-4
ASSSSPGTSGAQF	NA	TRBV9	TRBJ2-1
ASSPASSATNEKLF	NA	TRBV18	TRBJ1-4
SVEGAGGQETQY	NA	TRBV29-1	TRBJ2-5
ATSGIMNTEAF	once	TRBV15	TRBJ1-1
ASSVSYRTWDEQF	NA	TRBV9	TRBJ2-1
ASSLVGQSMPNYGYT	NA	TRBV5-1	TRBJ1-2
ASRGLAGTGELF	once	TRBV5-6	TRBJ2-2
ASSAGRSNYNEQF	NA	TRBV5-1	TRBJ2-1
ASRSLGGGSYNEQF	NA	TRBV10-2	TRBJ2-1
ASTTRGNNEQF	NA	TRBV6-6	TRBJ2-1
AWNENRDNSYEQY	NA	TRBV30	TRBJ2-7
ASSQATSLRY	NA	TRBV14	TRBJ2-7
ASKQAPYNSPLH	NA	TRBV6-1	TRBJ1-6
ASSRGPRGQETQY	NA	TRBV5-1	TRBJ2-5
ATGLAGEIGELF	once	TRBV10-2	TRBJ2-2
ASSYYSNQPQH	NA	TRBV2	TRBJ1-5
ASSQGWGLGQPQH	NA	TRBV27	TRBJ1-5
ASSLAGDKNIQY	NA	TRBV7-9	TRBJ2-4
ASSLGPNSNQPQH	NA	TRBV5-6	TRBJ1-5